This paragraph covers one T cell receptor (beta chain) sequence. CD45RO-negative CD8 cells positively selected for CCR7 made up the naive population, which excluded terminally differentiated effector memory CD45RA+ cells. The sample originates from a study of shared clonotypes between healthy human individuals. The CDR3 consists of 13 residues. In germline, CDR1 is SNHLY, CDR2 FYNNEI. After removal of 9 bases from V and 4 bases from J, the junction contained 2 bases not matched to a gene. Sequencing used immunoSEQ multiplex PCR; TCRdb keeps in-frame clones, though not all of them. The table includes around 2,100,000 clones, about 95% detected once.

J is TRBJ2-5 and V is TRBV2, with 13 bases fitting TRBD2. The clonotype originates from a young man in good health. The sample comprised naive CD8+ T cells sorted from blood. CDR3 DNA: TGTGCCAGAGGGACTAGCGGGACAGAGACCCAGTACTTC. Protein product: CARGTSGTETQYF.